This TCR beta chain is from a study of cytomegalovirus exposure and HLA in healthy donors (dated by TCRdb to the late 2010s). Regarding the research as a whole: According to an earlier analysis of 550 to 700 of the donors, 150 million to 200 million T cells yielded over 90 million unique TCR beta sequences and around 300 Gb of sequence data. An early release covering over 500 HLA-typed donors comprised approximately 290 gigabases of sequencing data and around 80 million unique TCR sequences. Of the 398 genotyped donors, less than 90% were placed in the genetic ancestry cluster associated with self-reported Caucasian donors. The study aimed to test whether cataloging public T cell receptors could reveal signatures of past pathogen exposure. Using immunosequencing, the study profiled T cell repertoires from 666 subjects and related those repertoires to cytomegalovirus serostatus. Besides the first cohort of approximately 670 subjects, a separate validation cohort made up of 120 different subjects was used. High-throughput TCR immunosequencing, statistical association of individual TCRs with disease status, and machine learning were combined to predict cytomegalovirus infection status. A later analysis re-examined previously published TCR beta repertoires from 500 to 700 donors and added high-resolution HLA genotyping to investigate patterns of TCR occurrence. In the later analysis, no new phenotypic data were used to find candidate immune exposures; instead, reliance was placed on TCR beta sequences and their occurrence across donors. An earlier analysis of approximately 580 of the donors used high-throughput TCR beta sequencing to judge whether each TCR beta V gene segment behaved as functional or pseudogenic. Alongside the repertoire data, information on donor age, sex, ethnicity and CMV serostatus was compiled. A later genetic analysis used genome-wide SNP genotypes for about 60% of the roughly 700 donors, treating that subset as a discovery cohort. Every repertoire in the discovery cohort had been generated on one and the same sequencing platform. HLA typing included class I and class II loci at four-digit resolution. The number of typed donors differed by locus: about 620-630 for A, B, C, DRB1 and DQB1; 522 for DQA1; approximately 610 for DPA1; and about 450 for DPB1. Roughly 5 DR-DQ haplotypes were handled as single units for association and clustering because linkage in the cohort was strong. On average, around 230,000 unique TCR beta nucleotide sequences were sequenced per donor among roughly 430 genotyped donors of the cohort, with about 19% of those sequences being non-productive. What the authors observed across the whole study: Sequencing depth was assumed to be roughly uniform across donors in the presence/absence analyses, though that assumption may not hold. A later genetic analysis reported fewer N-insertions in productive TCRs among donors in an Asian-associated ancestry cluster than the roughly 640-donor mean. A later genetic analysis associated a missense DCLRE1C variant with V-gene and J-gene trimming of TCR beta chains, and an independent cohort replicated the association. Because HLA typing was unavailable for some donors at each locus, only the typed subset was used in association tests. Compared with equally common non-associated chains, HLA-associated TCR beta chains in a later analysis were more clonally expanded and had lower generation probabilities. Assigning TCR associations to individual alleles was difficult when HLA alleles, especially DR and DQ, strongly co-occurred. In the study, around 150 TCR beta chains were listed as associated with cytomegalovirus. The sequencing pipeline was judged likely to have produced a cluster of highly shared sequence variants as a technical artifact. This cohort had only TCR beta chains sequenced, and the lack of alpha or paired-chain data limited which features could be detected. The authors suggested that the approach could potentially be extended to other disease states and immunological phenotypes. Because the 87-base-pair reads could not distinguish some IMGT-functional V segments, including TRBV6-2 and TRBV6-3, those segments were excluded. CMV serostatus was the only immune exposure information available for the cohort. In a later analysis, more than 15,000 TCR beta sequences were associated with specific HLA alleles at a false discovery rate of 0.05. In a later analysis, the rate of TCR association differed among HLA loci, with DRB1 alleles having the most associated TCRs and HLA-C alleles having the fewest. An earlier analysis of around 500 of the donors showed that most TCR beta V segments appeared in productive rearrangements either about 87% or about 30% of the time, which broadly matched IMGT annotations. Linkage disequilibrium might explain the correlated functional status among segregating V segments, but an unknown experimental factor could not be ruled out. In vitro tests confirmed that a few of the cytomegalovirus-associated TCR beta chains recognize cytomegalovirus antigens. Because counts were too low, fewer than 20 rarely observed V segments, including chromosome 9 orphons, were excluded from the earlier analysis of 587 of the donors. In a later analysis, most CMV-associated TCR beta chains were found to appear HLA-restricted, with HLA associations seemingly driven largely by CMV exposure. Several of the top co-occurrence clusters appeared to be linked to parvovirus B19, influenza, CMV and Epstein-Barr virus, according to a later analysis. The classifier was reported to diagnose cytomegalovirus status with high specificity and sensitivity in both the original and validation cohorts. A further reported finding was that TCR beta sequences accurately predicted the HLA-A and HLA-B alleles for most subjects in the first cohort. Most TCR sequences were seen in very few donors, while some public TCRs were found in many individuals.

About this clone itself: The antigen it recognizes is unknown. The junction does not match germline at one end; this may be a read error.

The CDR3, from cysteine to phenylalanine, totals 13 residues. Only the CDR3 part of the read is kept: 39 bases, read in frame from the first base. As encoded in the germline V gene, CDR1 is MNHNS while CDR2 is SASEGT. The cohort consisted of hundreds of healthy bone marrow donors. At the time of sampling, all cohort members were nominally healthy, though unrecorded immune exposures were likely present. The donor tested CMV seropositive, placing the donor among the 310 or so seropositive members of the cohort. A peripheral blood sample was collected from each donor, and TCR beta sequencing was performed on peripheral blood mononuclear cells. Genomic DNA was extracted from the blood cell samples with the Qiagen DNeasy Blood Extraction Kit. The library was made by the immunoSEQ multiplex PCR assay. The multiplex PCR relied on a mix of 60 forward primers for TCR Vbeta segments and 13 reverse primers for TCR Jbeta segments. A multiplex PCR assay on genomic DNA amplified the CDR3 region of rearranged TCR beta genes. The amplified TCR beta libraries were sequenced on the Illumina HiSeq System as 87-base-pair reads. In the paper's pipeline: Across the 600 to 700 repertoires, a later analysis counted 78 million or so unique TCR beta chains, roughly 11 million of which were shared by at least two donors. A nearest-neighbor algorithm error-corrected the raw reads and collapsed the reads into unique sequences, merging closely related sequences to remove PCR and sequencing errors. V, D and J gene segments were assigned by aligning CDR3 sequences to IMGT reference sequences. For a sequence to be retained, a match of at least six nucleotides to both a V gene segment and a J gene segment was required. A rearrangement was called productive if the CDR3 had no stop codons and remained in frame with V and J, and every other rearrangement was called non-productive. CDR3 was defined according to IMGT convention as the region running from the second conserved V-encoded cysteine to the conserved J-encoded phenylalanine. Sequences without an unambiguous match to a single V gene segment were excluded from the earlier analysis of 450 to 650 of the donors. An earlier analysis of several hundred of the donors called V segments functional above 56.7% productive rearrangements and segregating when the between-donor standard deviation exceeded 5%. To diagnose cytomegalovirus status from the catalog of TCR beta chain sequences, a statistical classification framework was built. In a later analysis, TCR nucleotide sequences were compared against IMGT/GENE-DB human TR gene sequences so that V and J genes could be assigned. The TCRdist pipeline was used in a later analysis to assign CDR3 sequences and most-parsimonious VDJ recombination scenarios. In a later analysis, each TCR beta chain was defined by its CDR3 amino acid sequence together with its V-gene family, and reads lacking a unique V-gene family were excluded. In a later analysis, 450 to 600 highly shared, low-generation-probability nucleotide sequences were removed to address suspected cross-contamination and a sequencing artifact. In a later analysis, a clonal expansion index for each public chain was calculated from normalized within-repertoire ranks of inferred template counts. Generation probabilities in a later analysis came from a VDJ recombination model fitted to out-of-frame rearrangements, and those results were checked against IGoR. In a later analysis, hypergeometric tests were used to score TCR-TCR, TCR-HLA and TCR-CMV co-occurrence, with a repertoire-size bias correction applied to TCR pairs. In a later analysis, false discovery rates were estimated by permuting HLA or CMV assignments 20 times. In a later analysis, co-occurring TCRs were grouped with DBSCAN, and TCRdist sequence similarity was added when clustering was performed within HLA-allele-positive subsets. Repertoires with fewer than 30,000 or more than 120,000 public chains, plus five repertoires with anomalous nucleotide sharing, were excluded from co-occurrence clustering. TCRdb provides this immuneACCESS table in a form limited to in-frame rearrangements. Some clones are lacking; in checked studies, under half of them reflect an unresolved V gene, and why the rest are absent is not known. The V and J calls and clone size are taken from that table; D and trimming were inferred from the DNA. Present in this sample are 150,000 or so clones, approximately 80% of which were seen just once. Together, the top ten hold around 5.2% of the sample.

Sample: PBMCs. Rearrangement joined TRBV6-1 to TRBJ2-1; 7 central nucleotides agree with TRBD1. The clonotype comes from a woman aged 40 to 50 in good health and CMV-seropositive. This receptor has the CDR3 CASSVKQGSDRLF. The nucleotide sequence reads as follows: TGTGCCAGCAGTGTTAAACAGGGGTCGGACCGACTCTTC.